This record looks at one TCR beta chain sequence and its context. Its antigen is currently unknown. Germline CDR1 reads SGHRS; CDR2 reads YFSETQ. V was trimmed by 0 bases and J by 6 bases, leaving 11 bases between them. CDR3 length equals 14 residues. The data derive from a study of shared clonotypes between healthy human individuals. Study-level points and caveats: Only blood was sampled, and tissue TCR repertoires likely differ from blood ones.

The method was immunoSEQ multiplex PCR; TCRdb's version includes in-frame clones alone and lacks a portion of them. This sample has roughly 1 million clones; under 80% occur once, and the top ten carry approximately 1.5%. This chain joins TRBV5-1 and TRBJ2-3; tentative D call: TRBD2 (6 bases). The sequenced sample was memory CD4+ T cells sorted from blood. The subset here: CD45RA-negative fraction. The clonotype comes from a man in his late teens or twenties in good health. The CDR3, as DNA: TGCGCCAGCAGCTTGGCCGCGGGACCGGATACGCAGTATTTT. Its translation is CASSLAAGPDTQYF.